Included here is one T cell receptor beta chain sequence, with context. Its antigen is unknown. CDR3 size: 11 residues. With 3 bases removed from V and 4 bases from J, the gap between germline ends came to 5 bases. CDR1 and CDR2 (germline): DFQATT, SNEGSKA (reference sequence). The data belong to a study of T-cell reconstitution after alpha-beta-depleted transplantation in children. Study observations and caveats: Surviving recipient T cells and thymic progenitors accounted for the high day-60 TCRbeta diversity observed in some patients. Diversity and T-cell counts at one year after transplant derived mostly from new T cells. Several hundred graft clones that had expanded were reportedly the source of alpha-beta T cells about two months after transplant.

Preparing the TCRbeta library involved the use of unique molecular identifiers. TCRdb called the PCR reads again in MiXCR, with one record for every CDR3 protein. Found here are about 210,000 distinct CDR3 sequences, under 20% of them singletons; the top ten hold around 44%. The rearrangement links TRBV20-1 to TRBJ2-3, with unresolved D. Sequencing used PBMCs, mostly from graft donor cells, obtained 360 days after TCRalphabeta/CD19-depleted stem cell transplant. This clonotype originated in a male patient aged 2-9 years who had a stem cell transplant for acute lymphoblastic leukemia, so the T cells may come from the graft donor. CDR3 amino acids: CSARSPDTQYF. The CDR3 DNA reads TGCAGTGCTAGGTCGCCAGATACGCAGTATTTT.